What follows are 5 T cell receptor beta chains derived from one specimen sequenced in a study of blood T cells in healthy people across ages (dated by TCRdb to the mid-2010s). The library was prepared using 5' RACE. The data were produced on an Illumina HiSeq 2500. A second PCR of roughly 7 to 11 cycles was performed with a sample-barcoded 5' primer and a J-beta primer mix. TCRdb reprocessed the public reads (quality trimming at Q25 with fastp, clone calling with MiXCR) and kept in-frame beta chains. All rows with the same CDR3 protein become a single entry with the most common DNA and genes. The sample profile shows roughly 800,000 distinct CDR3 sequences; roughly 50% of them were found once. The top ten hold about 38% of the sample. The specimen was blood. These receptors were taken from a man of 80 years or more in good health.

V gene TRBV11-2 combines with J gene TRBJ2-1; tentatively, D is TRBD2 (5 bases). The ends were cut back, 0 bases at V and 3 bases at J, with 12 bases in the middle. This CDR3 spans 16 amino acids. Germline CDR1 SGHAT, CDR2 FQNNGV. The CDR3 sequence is CASSLEPSLSYNEQFF. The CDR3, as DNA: TGTGCCAGCAGCTTAGAACCTAGCCTAAGCTACAATGAGCAGTTCTTC.

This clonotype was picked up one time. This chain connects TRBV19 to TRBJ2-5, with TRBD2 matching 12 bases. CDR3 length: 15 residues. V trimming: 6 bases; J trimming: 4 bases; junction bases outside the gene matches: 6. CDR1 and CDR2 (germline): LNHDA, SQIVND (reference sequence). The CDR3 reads CASRLAGGHGETQYF. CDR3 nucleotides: TGTGCCAGTAGACTAGCGGGAGGACACGGAGAGACCCAGTACTTC. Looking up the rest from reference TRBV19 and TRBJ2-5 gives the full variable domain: DGGITQSPKYLFRKEGQNVTLSCEQNLNHDAMYWYRQDPGQGLRLIYYSQIVNDFQKGDIAEGYSVSREKKESFPLTVTSAQKNPTAFYLCASRLAGGHGETQYFGPGTRLLVL.

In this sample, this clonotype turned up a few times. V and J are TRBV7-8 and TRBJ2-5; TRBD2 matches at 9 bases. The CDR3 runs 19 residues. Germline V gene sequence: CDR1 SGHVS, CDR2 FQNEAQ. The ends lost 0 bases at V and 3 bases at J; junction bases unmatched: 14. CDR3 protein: CASSLAVLVAGVWEETQYF. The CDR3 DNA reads TGTGCCAGCAGCTTAGCGGTCTTGGTAGCGGGAGTATGGGAAGAGACCCAGTACTTC.

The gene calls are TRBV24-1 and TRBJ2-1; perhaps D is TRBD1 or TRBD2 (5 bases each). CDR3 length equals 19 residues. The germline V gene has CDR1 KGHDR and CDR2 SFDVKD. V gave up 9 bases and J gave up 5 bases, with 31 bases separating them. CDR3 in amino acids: CATGGPRGPDVNKNNEQFF. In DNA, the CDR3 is TGTGCCACCGGGGGACCACGGGGACCGGACGTGAACAAGAACAATGAGCAGTTCTTC.

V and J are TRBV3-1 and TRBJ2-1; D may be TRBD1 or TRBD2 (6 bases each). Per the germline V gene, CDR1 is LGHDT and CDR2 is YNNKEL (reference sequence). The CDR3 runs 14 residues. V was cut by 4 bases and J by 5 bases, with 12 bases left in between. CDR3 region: CASSPGGRNNEQFF. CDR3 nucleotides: TGTGCCAGCAGCCCCGGGGGCAGAAACAATGAGCAGTTCTTC.